One sample yielded the 20 T cell receptor delta chains listed below, sequenced in a study of DNA immune sequencing with unique molecular identifiers. Primers for all 8 TRDV and 4 TRDJ genes amplified genomic DNA in 32-plex. A 12-nucleotide UMI was added during three to four barcoding PCR cycles before adapter PCR. TCRdb repeated clone calling on the multiplex PCR reads with CATT. The sample has about 4,700 delta-chain clones, roughly 13% seen once. What was sequenced was gamma-delta T cells enriched from blood buffy coat, or unenriched PBMCs (not recorded which). The receptor source for this set is a human donor in good health.

This clone was observed a handful of times. This DNA's translation and the protein TCRdb lists, from a much larger clone, do not match at residue 5, likely due to a read error; the protein shown is translated from the DNA. V is TRDV2 and J is TRDJ3; D is unclear. V dropped 3 bases and J dropped 0 bases, with 17 bases sitting between them. The CDR3 contains 19 residues. Germline loops: CDR1 GEAIGNYY, CDR2 EKD. Here the CDR3 reads CACDPIKEEPSWDTRQMFF. CDR3 nucleotides: TGTGCCTGTGACCCAATCAAGGAGGAGCCCTCCTGGGACACCCGACAGATGTTTTTC.

Details on this clone: A read error likely explains this, since a far larger clone differs by one base. Other DNA sequences within the sample encode an identical CDR3. The chain couples TRDV2 to TRDJ1; TRDD3 matches at 7 bases. Germline V lookup: CDR1 GEAIGNYY, CDR2 EKD. This CDR3 contains 15 residues. V lost 3 bases, J lost 2 bases, and 8 bases stayed unmatched. For the CDR3, the DNA is TGTGCCTGTGACCTACTGGGGACAGATACCGATAAACTCATCTTT. Translated: CACDLLGTDTDKLIF.

This clone was seen a single time. The chain carries TRDV1 and TRDJ1, with TRDD3 identical over 7 bases. The J gene, absent from TCRdb, was called here by matching the DNA to germline. V trimming: 1 base; J trimming: 10 bases; junction bases outside the gene matches: 21. The CDR3 runs 18 residues. Germline assignment: CDR1 TSWWSYY and CDR2 QGS. The CDR3 bases are TGTGCTCTTGGGGAACGAAACCTCCTGTACTGGGGATCCCGTCTACTCATCTTT. It translates to CALGERNLLYWGSRLLIF.

This clone was observed many times. V and J are TRDV2 and TRDJ1; 8 bases map to TRDD3. Per germline, CDR1 GEAIGNYY and CDR2 EKD. After removal of 1 base from V and 4 bases from J, the junction contained 16 bases not matched to a gene. This CDR3 has 18 amino acids. CDR3: CACDTGTLLGASGDKLIF. In nucleotides, the CDR3 is TGTGCCTGTGACACAGGTACCCTACTGGGGGCCAGTGGCGATAAACTCATCTTT.

As concerns this clone: It is likely a read error: a sequence one base away is far more abundant. V usage is TRDV1 and J usage is TRDJ1; TRDD3 aligns across 10 bases. The J gene comes from matching the DNA to germline here; TCRdb lacks it. V shed 0 bases and J 1 base; nucleotides not matched to a gene: 32. The CDR3 length is 26 residues. Looked up from germline, CDR1 is TSWWSYY and CDR2 is QGS. CDR3: CALGELGFLQSLTGGSSSLCTDKLIF. The CDR3 region has the DNA TGTGCTCTTGGGGAACTGGGGTTCCTACAGTCCTTAACTGGGGGATCTTCTTCTTTGTGCACCGATAAACTCATCTTT.

This clone was picked up a small number of times. With a far larger clone one base away, a read error is the likely cause. Different DNA sequences within this sample yield the same CDR3. The chain employs TRDV2 and TRDJ3; no firm D call. V was shortened by 1 base and J by 4 bases, with 13 bases between the two germline ends. Germline loops: CDR1 GEAIGNYY, CDR2 EKD. The CDR3 totals 17 residues. The CDR3: CACDTSPPSWDTRQMFF. The CDR3 nucleotides are TGTGCCTGTGACACATCGCCCCCCTCATGGGACACCCGACAGATGTTTTTC.

This clone was counted at least ten times. This probably arose from a read error, given a far larger clone one base away. The same CDR3 arises from other DNA sequences in this sample as well. This chain connects TRDV2 to TRDJ1; 8 bases agree with TRDD3. Germline loops: CDR1 GEAIGNYY, CDR2 EKD. V shed 1 base, J shed 0 bases, and the junction held 9 bases outside the gene matches. CDR3 length equals 17 residues. The DNA for the CDR3 is TGTGCCTGTGACACTCTGGGGGACGGAAAGTACACCGATAAACTCATCTTT. It codes for CACDTLGDGKYTDKLIF.

This clone is classed as medium-sized (0.01 to 0.1%). The chain uses TRDV2 and TRDJ3, with 8 nucleotides matching TRDD3. The ends lost 0 bases at V and 0 bases at J; junction bases unmatched: 12. This CDR3 contains 21 residues. Germline lookup yields CDR1 GEAIGNYY and CDR2 EKD. The CDR3 nucleotides read TGTGCCTGTGACACCATGGCTGGGGGACCGGTTAGCTCCTGGGACACCCGACAGATGTTTTTC. Translation gives CACDTMAGGPVSSWDTRQMFF.

This clone is deemed large (0.1 to 1%). The sample holds other DNA sequences that translate to the same CDR3. CDR3 amino acids: CACDKLGYTDKLIF. The DNA of the CDR3 is TGTGCCTGTGACAAGCTGGGGTACACCGATAAACTCATCTTT. V gene TRDV2 combines with J gene TRDJ1; D is perhaps TRDD3 (6 bases). The germline V gene has CDR1 GEAIGNYY and CDR2 EKD. Between the trimmed V and J ends, which lost 2 bases and 0 bases, there was a span of 9 bases. The CDR3 contains 14 residues.

Many counts were recorded for this clone. The J gene is TRDJ1, the V gene TRDV1; TRDD3 agrees at 12 bases. No J gene is reported in TCRdb; it was inferred here by comparing the DNA with germline. After removal of 1 base from V and 0 bases from J, the junction contained 36 bases not matched to a gene. The CDR3 runs 28 residues. Germline V lookup: CDR1 TSWWSYY, CDR2 QGS. This CDR3 reads CALGEPLYPIVLGDTLLPLLSNTDKLIF. Here the CDR3 DNA reads TGTGCTCTTGGGGAACCCCTTTACCCTATAGTACTGGGGGATACTCTTCTTCCCCTTCTCTCAAACACCGATAAACTCATCTTT.

As to this clone: TCRdb pairs this DNA with a much larger clone's protein that differs at residue 4, likely a read error; the protein shown was translated from the DNA. V is TRDV2 and J is TRDJ1; TRDD3 aligns across 9 bases. Germline assignment: CDR1 GEAIGNYY and CDR2 EKD. The CDR3 runs 17 residues. Here the CDR3 DNA reads TGTGCCTGTGTCACCCTTACTGGGGGACCCTACACCGATAAACTCATCTTT. Its protein product is CACVTLTGGPYTDKLIF.

At least ten counts were recorded for this clone. TCRdb shows a much larger clone's protein in place of this DNA's translation, and the two differ at residue 17, likely through a read error; the protein shown is translated from the DNA. This sequence joins TRDV2 and TRDJ3; possible D gene TRDD3, 5 bases. The CDR3 covers 20 residues. Germline V gene data show CDR1 as GEAIGNYY and CDR2 as EKD. Written as DNA, the CDR3 is TGTGCCTGTGACACCTTGGGGACCACGAACGGCTCCTGGGACACCCGACTGATGTTTTTC. Residues: CACDTLGTTNGSWDTRLMFF.

This clone is deemed medium-sized (0.01 to 0.1%). Distinct nucleotide sequences in the sample also encode this CDR3. The rearrangement links TRDV3 to TRDJ1, with a possible D match to TRDD3 (6 bases). V was pared by 5 bases and J by 0 bases, with 16 bases between. Looked up from germline, CDR1 is TVYSNPD and CDR2 is GDNSRS (reference sequence). The CDR3 totals 14 residues. The CDR3 reads CALFLWGDTDKLIF. CDR3 DNA: TGTGCCCTCTTCTTGTGGGGGGACACCGATAAACTCATCTTT.

This clone was seen a few times. The protein that TCRdb holds for this DNA derives from a much larger clone and differs from the translated DNA at residue 8, which likely indicates a read error; the protein shown here is translated from the DNA. The chain is built from TRDV2 and TRDJ1, with D perhaps TRDD3 (6 bases). Trimming took 1 base from V and 0 from J, leaving 17 bases between them. Germline lookup yields CDR1 GEAIGNYY and CDR2 EKD. CDR3 length equals 17 residues. The CDR3 loop reads CACDTLGNGKYTDKLIF. CDR3 sequence (DNA): TGTGCCTGTGACACTCTGGGGAATGGAAAGTACACCGATAAACTCATCTTT.

Comments on this clone: TCRdb records a much larger clone's protein for this DNA, with a difference at residue 15 that likely arises from a read error; the protein given is the translation of the DNA. This chain joins TRDV2 and TRDJ3; the D gene is possibly TRDD3 (6 bases). Germline V CDR1 and CDR2: GEAIGNYY, EKD. The CDR3 runs 20 residues. The CDR3 is CACDSAVGGATDWDARQMFF. CDR3 nucleotide sequence: TGTGCCTGTGACTCCGCTGTTGGTGGGGCCACGGACTGGGACGCCCGACAGATGTTTTTC.

This clone was seen a handful of times. The amino acid sequence in TCRdb belongs to a much larger clone and departs from this DNA's translation at residue 6, likely a sequencing read error; the sequence shown is translated from the DNA. This chain uses TRDV2 with TRDJ1; 9 bases align to TRDD3. Per germline, CDR1 GEAIGNYY and CDR2 EKD. This CDR3 has 19 amino acids. Trimming removed 0 bases from V and 0 bases from J; junction bases left unmatched: 13. The CDR3 region has the DNA TGTGCCTGTGACACCATGTCTTTACTGGGGGAAGAGTACACCGATAAACTCATCTTT. Translating it yields CACDTMSLLGEEYTDKLIF.

This clone was counted at least ten times. Other DNA sequences within the sample encode an identical CDR3. The chain combines TRDV3 with TRDJ1; 9 nucleotides line up with TRDD3. This CDR3 comprises 17 residues. Germline V gene data show CDR1 as TVYSNPD and CDR2 as GDNSRS (reference sequence). The ends lost 1 base at V and 7 bases at J; junction bases unmatched: 19. The CDR3 loop is CAFKKAPVLGDRGKLIF. CDR3 sequence (DNA): TGTGCCTTTAAAAAAGCTCCCGTACTGGGGGACCGAGGTAAACTCATCTTT.

This clone was found a few times. A far larger clone differs by one base, so this is likely a read error. This CDR3 is also generated by other DNA sequences in the sample. The rearrangement joins TRDV2 to TRDJ1; 9 bases map to TRDD3. Germline V lookup: CDR1 GEAIGNYY, CDR2 EKD. The CDR3 spans 18 residues. CDR3 in amino acids: CACDTVLSGGSYTDKLIF. As DNA, the CDR3 is TGTGCTTGTGACACCGTACTTTCTGGGGGATCTTACACCGATAAACTCATCTTT.

The J segment is TRDJ1; no V gene was assigned; the D segment call TRDD3 is taken from the table without a DNA check. CDR3 size: 18 residues. CDR3 nucleotides: TGTGCTCTTGGGGTCCCCTTCCTCCCGGGGACGTACACCGATAAACTCATCTTT. It encodes CALGVPFLPGTYTDKLIF.

This clone has only a few counts. The chain has TRDV3 and TRDJ1, with 8 bases fitting TRDD3. J gave up 0 bases and V 0 bases, and 3 bases lay outside the gene matches. This CDR3 is built from 14 residues. CDR1 is TVYSNPD and CDR2 is GDNSRS in the germline V gene (reference sequence). The CDR3 sequence is CAFRSGGYTDKLIF. CDR3 in DNA: TGTGCCTTTAGGAGTGGGGGATACACCGATAAACTCATCTTT.